The entry below gives a single T cell receptor (beta chain) sequence along with its context. The data were produced by immunoSEQ multiplex PCR, yet TCRdb's version contains in-frame clones alone and is incomplete. Seen here are about half a million clones, roughly 89% observed once, and the top ten hold 0.9%. This entry belongs to a study of blood T cell repertoires in COVID-19. The CDR3 extends over 17 amino acids. V lost 4 bases and J lost 1; bases outside the gene matches: 10. The V gene's germline CDR1 is SGHDN and CDR2 FVKESK. The gene calls are TRBV14 and TRBJ2-1; 7 bases fit TRBD2. The sample was peripheral blood. The sequence came from a man aged 18 to 30 with COVID-19, enrolled during active disease. Here the CDR3 reads CASSPQTTSASYNEQFF. The CDR3 DNA reads as TGTGCCAGCAGCCCCCAAACCACTAGCGCATCCTACAATGAGCAGTTCTTC. Full variable domain (remainder filled in from reference TRBV14 and TRBJ2-1): EAGVTQFPSHSVIEKGQTVTLRCDPISGHDNLYWYRRVMGKEIKFLLHFVKESKQDESGMPNNRFLAERTGGTYSTLKVQPAELEDSGVYFCASSPQTTSASYNEQFFGPGTRLTVL.